This T cell receptor beta chain was sequenced in a study of blood T cell repertoires in COVID-19. Looking at the study overall: In each case, the material was cDNA or gDNA derived from T cells, B-cell-depleted T cells, or PBMCs.

Those enrolled in Seattle joined during active infection and were followed longitudinally afterward. The authors' processing: Nucleated cell counts were estimated from reference gene primer amplification. Data came from immunoSEQ multiplex PCR; TCRdb stores just in-frame clones and leaves some out. V and J calls and clone size are those listed in that table; D and trimming were worked out from the DNA. The sample has 85,000 to 100,000 clones; around nine tenths are singletons. Sequenced input: peripheral blood. The sequence was obtained from a woman aged 55-69 years with COVID-19, enrolled during active disease.

CDR3 sequence (DNA): TGTGCCACCTGCGCTACAGGGGCGTTGGTGAATTCACCCCTCCACTTT. Protein sequence: CATCATGALVNSPLHF. The chain joins TRBV10-3 to TRBJ1-6; 7 bases agree with TRBD1. The length of the CDR3 is 16 residues. CDR1 and CDR2 (germline): ENHRY, SYGVKD. Trimming removed 10 bases from V and 7 bases from J; junction bases left unmatched: 16.